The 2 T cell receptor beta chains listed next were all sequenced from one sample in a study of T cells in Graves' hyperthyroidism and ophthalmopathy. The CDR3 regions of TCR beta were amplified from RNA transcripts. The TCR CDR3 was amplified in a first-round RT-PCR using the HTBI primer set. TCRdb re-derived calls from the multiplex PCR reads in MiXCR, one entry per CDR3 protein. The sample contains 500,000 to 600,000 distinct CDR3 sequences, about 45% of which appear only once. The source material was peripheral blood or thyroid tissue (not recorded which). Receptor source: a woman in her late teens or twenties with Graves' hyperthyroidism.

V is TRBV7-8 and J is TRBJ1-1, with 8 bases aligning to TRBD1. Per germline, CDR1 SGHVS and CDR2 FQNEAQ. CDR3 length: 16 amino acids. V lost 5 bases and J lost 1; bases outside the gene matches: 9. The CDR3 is CASSNLGGQGNTEAFF. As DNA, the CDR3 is TGTGCCAGCAGCAACCTCGGAGGACAGGGGAACACTGAAGCTTTCTTT.

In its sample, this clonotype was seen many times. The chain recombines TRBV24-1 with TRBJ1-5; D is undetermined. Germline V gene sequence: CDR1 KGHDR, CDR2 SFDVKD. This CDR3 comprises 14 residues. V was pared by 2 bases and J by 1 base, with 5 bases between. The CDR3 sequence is CATSDSWSNQPQHF. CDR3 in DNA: TGTGCCACCAGTGATTCCTGGAGCAATCAGCCCCAGCATTTT.